One and the same sample provided the 17 T cell receptor beta chains below, sequenced in a study of cytomegalovirus exposure and HLA in healthy donors (dated by TCRdb to 2016 to 2017). The library was obtained by the immunoSEQ multiplex PCR assay. For the multiplex PCR, a mixture combining 60 forward primers for TCR Vbeta segments and 13 reverse primers for TCR Jbeta segments was used. Here the immuneACCESS table is served through TCRdb, limited to in-frame sequences with V and J called. Missing clones are a known gap in these copies; in checked studies unresolved V genes cover under half, and the rest lacks a known reason. This sample lists about 160,000 clones; approximately 82% were detected once. Jointly, the top ten make up 7% to 9% of the sample. The source material was PBMCs. The receptors were gathered from a male donor in good health and CMV-seropositive.

V usage is TRBV5-4 and J usage is TRBJ1-2; D uncertain. V lost 0 bases to trimming and J lost 2 bases, with 8 bases between them. Germline assignment: CDR1 SGHNT and CDR2 YYREEE (reference sequence). The CDR3 is made up of 14 amino acids. Here the CDR3 reads CASSLEWQNYGYTF. The CDR3, as DNA: TGTGCCAGCAGCTTGGAGTGGCAGAACTATGGCTACACCTTC.

J is TRBJ2-7 and V is TRBV6-1; TRBD1 might be the D (6 bases). The CDR3 runs to 15 residues. In germline, CDR1 is MNHNS, CDR2 SASEGT. V was trimmed by 7 bases and J by 0 bases, leaving 16 bases between them. The CDR3 DNA is TGTGCCAGCACCCAGGACAGATCCTTCTCCTACGAGCAGTACTTC. Translating it yields CASTQDRSFSYEQYF.

The J gene is TRBJ1-2, the V gene TRBV5-1, with no clear D. The CDR3 extends over 15 amino acids. Per germline, CDR1 SGHRS and CDR2 YFSETQ. The V and J ends lost 4 bases and 0 bases respectively, with 13 bases between them. The CDR3 nucleotides read TGCGCCAGCAGCGCCCACGCCGGTGCTAACTATGGCTACACCTTC. The encoded protein is CASSAHAGANYGYTF.

This chain links TRBV5-6 with TRBJ2-3, with 7 bases matching TRBD2. The CDR3 is made up of 14 amino acids. Germline V lookup: CDR1 SGHDT, CDR2 YYEEEE. V lost 6 bases to trimming and J lost 2 bases; unmatched junction nucleotides: 6. The CDR3 reads CASTPSGLTDTQYF. CDR3 bases: TGTGCCAGCACCCCTAGCGGACTCACAGATACGCAGTATTTT.

This clone was counted a few times. The chain couples TRBV4-3 to TRBJ1-5; 8 bases are shared with TRBD1. The CDR3 is 15 amino acids. V shed 3 bases, J shed 4 bases, and the junction held 5 bases outside the gene matches. Germline-derived CDR1 and CDR2 are LGHNA and YSLEER. The chain's CDR3 is CASSHSDRDNQPQHF. Written as DNA, the CDR3 is TGCGCCAGCAGCCACTCGGACAGGGATAATCAGCCCCAGCATTTT.

V gene TRBV9 combines with J gene TRBJ2-3, with D possibly being TRBD2 (5 bases). Deletions cut 3 bases from V and 8 bases from J, with 10 bases between. The CDR3 has 12 amino acids. From germline, CDR1 is SGDLS and CDR2 YYNGEE. As DNA, the CDR3 is TGTGCCAGCAGCGATATTGGGAGTACGCAGTATTTT. Amino acid sequence: CASSDIGSTQYF.

The rearrangement links TRBV14 to TRBJ2-2; a possible D gene is TRBD2 (5 bases). Trimming took off 4 bases at V and 5 bases at J, with 14 bases between the two ends. The CDR3 is 15 amino acids. CDR1 SGHDN and CDR2 FVKESK come from the germline V gene. CDR3 nucleotide sequence: TGTGCCAGCAGCCCTGCAGGAGGTGGGACCGGGGAGCTGTTTTTT. Residues: CASSPAGGGTGELFF.

The chain recombines TRBV5-1 with TRBJ1-2, with 10 bases lining up with TRBD1. Germline values: CDR1 SGHRS, CDR2 YFSETQ. The V gene end was trimmed by 2 bases and the J gene end by 8 bases; junction bases not matched to a gene: 18. The CDR3 is made up of 18 amino acids. The CDR3 reads CASSLSPGTGDVSGGYTF. In DNA, the CDR3 is TGCGCCAGCAGCTTATCCCCCGGGACAGGGGACGTAAGTGGCGGCTACACCTTC.

The chain joins TRBV27 to TRBJ2-7; a possible D gene is TRBD1 (7 bases). The CDR3 spans 14 residues. V lost 5 bases and J 6 bases, leaving 17 bases between the germline ends. From germline, CDR1 is MNHEY and CDR2 SMNVEV (reference sequence). The CDR3 region has the DNA TGTGCCAGCAGTCCTCAGGGGGGTCGGCGCGAGCAGTACTTC. This sequence encodes CASSPQGGRREQYF.

This sequence joins TRBV27 and TRBJ1-2; 7 positions match TRBD1. V trimming: 0 bases; J trimming: 4 bases; junction bases outside the gene matches: 11. The CDR3 is made up of 17 amino acids. Germline-derived CDR1 and CDR2 are MNHEY and SMNVEV (reference sequence). This chain's CDR3 is CASSLSRTGVLVYGYTF. The DNA of the CDR3 is TGTGCCAGCAGTTTATCTAGGACAGGCGTCCTTGTCTATGGCTACACCTTC.

This chain uses TRBV25-1 with TRBJ2-7; 10 positions agree with TRBD1. This CDR3 spans 16 amino acids. V shed 4 bases and J 3 bases; nucleotides not matched to a gene: 9. Looked up from germline, CDR1 is MGHDK and CDR2 is SYGVNS. The CDR3: CASSVSPGTGDYEQYF. The DNA for the CDR3 is TGTGCCAGCAGTGTGTCACCCGGGACAGGGGACTACGAGCAGTACTTC.

This chain uses TRBV5-1 with TRBJ2-1; 7 nucleotides match TRBD2. Germline V gene lookup returns CDR1 SGHRS and CDR2 YFSETQ. CDR3 size: 16 residues. V shed 0 bases and J 0 bases; nucleotides not matched to a gene: 3. The DNA of the CDR3 is TGCGCCAGCAGCTTGGAAGCGGGGAGCTCCTACAATGAGCAGTTCTTC. This encodes CASSLEAGSSYNEQFF.

CDR3 sequence reads: CASSPGTESGTQYF. The DNA for the CDR3 is TGCGCCAGCAGCCCGGGGACAGAAAGCGGGACCCAGTACTTC. The chain carries TRBV5-1 and TRBJ2-5; 7 bases agree with TRBD1. CDR1 and CDR2 from the germline V gene are SGHRS and YFSETQ. The CDR3 consists of 14 residues. The V gene end was trimmed by 4 bases and the J gene end by 7 bases; junction bases not matched to a gene: 10.

The rearrangement uses TRBV28 and TRBJ1-5; possible D gene TRBD1, 5 bases. This CDR3 contains 13 residues. Germline loops: CDR1 MDHEN, CDR2 SYDVKM. V lost 7 bases, J lost 4 bases, and 11 bases lay in between. The CDR3: CASIMGPNQPQHF. CDR3 sequence (DNA): TGTGCCAGCATAATGGGGCCAAATCAGCCCCAGCATTTT.

This clone was observed a single time. The chain carries TRBV11-2 and TRBJ1-4, with a weak D call TRBD1 (6 bases). CDR1 and CDR2 from the germline V gene are SGHAT and FQNNGV. V was cut by 1 base and J by 7 bases, with 16 bases left in between. The CDR3 covers 16 residues. The CDR3 nucleotides read TGTGCCAGCAGCTTAGTAGGGACCGGCAGGGGTGAAAAACTGTTTTTT. Encoded protein: CASSLVGTGRGEKLFF.

The chain joins TRBV6-1 to TRBJ2-3; 8 bases line up with TRBD2. Germline CDR1 and CDR2: MNHNS and SASEGT. With V trimmed by 3 bases and J by 0 bases, 5 bases remained unmatched. The CDR3 length is 16 residues. The CDR3 region is CASSDPTSASTDTQYF. The CDR3 region has the DNA TGTGCCAGCAGTGACCCGACTAGCGCAAGCACAGATACGCAGTATTTT.

The chain recombines TRBV27 with TRBJ1-1, with 9 bases matching TRBD1. Losses at the gene ends were 4 bases for V and 7 bases for J; bases not matched to a gene: 4. The CDR3 covers 13 residues. Germline CDR1 and CDR2: MNHEY and SMNVEV (reference sequence). In nucleotides, the CDR3 is TGTGCCAGCAGTTGGACAGGGGACGGTGAAGCTTTCTTT. This encodes CASSWTGDGEAFF.